Below, 25 T cell receptor beta chains from the same sample are listed, as sequenced in a study of cytomegalovirus exposure and HLA in healthy donors. Both 60 Vbeta primers and 13 Jbeta primers went into the PCR. The method was immunoSEQ multiplex PCR; TCRdb's version includes in-frame clones alone and lacks a portion of them. The sample has 110,000 to 150,000 clones; 82% are singletons. Sequencing input: PBMCs. The receptors were sampled from a male donor in good health and CMV-seronegative.

The CDR3 loop is CATQGNQPQHF. CDR3 coding DNA: TGTGCCACTCAGGGGAATCAGCCCCAGCATTTT. The chain has TRBV6-1 and TRBJ1-5, with TRBD1 as a possible D gene (6 bases). CDR3 size: 11 residues. The germline V gene encodes CDR1 MNHNS and CDR2 SASEGT. The germline V and J ends were trimmed by 10 bases and 4 bases, with 8 bases remaining between them.

J is TRBJ2-3 and V is TRBV18; 9 bases line up with TRBD2. Trimming cost V 0 bases and J 2 bases; bases outside gene matches: 6. Germline CDR1 reads KGHSH; CDR2 reads LQKENI. The CDR3 contains 17 residues. CDR3 bases: TGTGCCAGCTCACCACCGGAGGGACTAGCACTCACAGATACGCAGTATTTT. It codes for CASSPPEGLALTDTQYF. Looking up the rest from reference TRBV18 and TRBJ2-3 gives the full variable domain: NAGVMQNPRHLVRRRGQEARLRCSPMKGHSHVYWYRQLPEEGLKFMVYLQKENIIDESGMPKERFSAEFPKEGPSILRIQQVVRGDSAAYFCASSPPEGLALTDTQYFGPGTRLTVL.

This clone was seen a few times. The genes are TRBV27 and TRBJ2-1; 12 bases map to TRBD1. V shed 6 bases and J 4 bases; nucleotides not matched to a gene: 19. In germline, CDR1 is MNHEY, CDR2 SMNVEV (reference sequence). This CDR3 spans 20 amino acids. The CDR3 DNA follows: TGTGCCAGCAGCTTCATTCGACCGGGACAGGGGGCAAGTGGGTACAATGAGCAGTTCTTC. Protein sequence: CASSFIRPGQGASGYNEQFF.

This chain joins TRBV7-6 and TRBJ2-5, with unresolved D. CDR3 length: 11 amino acids. Germline CDR1 and CDR2: SGHVS and FNYEAQ. V was clipped by 5 bases and J by 5 bases, with 6 bases between them. Written as DNA, the CDR3 is TGTGCCAGCAGCAGAGTTGAGACCCAGTACTTC. Amino acid sequence: CASSRVETQYF.

V and J are TRBV6-5 and TRBJ2-7, with TRBD2 identical over 10 bases. This CDR3 contains 16 residues. Losses at the gene ends were 4 bases for V and 6 bases for J; bases not matched to a gene: 12. Germline loops: CDR1 MNHEY, CDR2 SVGAGI. CDR3 region: CASSSNYPWTSGEQYF. DNA of the CDR3: TGTGCCAGCAGTTCGAATTATCCCTGGACTAGCGGCGAGCAGTACTTC.

The CDR3 here is CAWSGLTKETQYF. The CDR3 nucleotides are TGTGCCTGGAGTGGACTAACTAAAGAGACCCAGTACTTC. This chain connects TRBV30 to TRBJ2-5, with D perhaps TRBD2 (5 bases). V was trimmed by 1 base and J by 3 bases, leaving 9 bases between them. The CDR3 length is 13 residues. Germline V gene sequence: CDR1 GTSNPN, CDR2 SVGIG (reference sequence).

This clone was picked up one time. V and J are TRBV20-1 and TRBJ2-1; no clear D. V was clipped by 1 base and J by 6 bases, with 4 bases between them. The germline V gene has CDR1 DFQATT and CDR2 SNEGSKA (reference sequence). The CDR3 totals 11 residues. The CDR3 coding sequence is TGCAGTGCTAGAGTAGTCAATGAGCAGTTCTTC. Translating gives CSARVVNEQFF.

The chain is built from TRBV7-2 and TRBJ2-7; 10 positions agree with TRBD2. The trim removed 5 bases at V and 1 base at J, leaving 8 bases unmatched. The CDR3 runs 16 residues. Germline assignment: CDR1 SGHTA and CDR2 FQGNSA. CDR3 sequence (DNA): TGTGCCAGCAGCCCAATTACTAGCGGGACATCCTACGAGCAGTACTTC. Its protein product is CASSPITSGTSYEQYF.

CDR3 DNA: TGTGCCAGCAGCGAGTGGGTCGGGACAGGGGTAGGGGAGCAGTACTTC. It is translated as CASSEWVGTGVGEQYF. This rearrangement joins TRBV11-2 to TRBJ2-5, with 10 bases matching TRBD1. In germline, CDR1 is SGHAT, CDR2 FQNNGV. The CDR3 is 16 residues long. V was clipped by 5 bases and J by 11 bases; unmatched bases: 17.

The V call is TRBV4-3, the J call TRBJ1-5; no reliable D call. Trimming stripped 4 bases from V and 0 bases from J, with 7 bases between. This CDR3 is 14 amino acids long. CDR1 and CDR2 (germline): LGHNA, YSLEER. Here the CDR3 reads CASSPRDSNQPQHF. In DNA, the CDR3 is TGCGCCAGCAGCCCAAGAGATAGCAATCAGCCCCAGCATTTT.

J is TRBJ1-1 and V is TRBV7-9, with 9 bases lining up with TRBD1. CDR3 length: 14 amino acids. Germline values: CDR1 SEHNR, CDR2 FQNEAQ (reference sequence). J gave up 8 bases and V 1 base, and 5 bases lay outside the gene matches. CDR3 coding DNA: TGTGCCAGCAGCTTAGATATGGGACAGGGAGAAGCTTTCTTT. This codes for CASSLDMGQGEAFF.

This chain links TRBV18 with TRBJ2-6; 7 bases align to TRBD1. V gave up 6 bases and J gave up 3 bases; unmatched junction bases: 8. The CDR3 spans 16 residues. Germline values: CDR1 KGHSH, CDR2 LQKENI. CDR3 bases: TGTGCCAGCTCGACCGGGACAGTCTTTGGGGCCAACGTCCTGACTTTC. As protein: CASSTGTVFGANVLTF.

This clone was observed a few times. In DNA, the CDR3 is TGTGCCAGCGCCAGTCCACGGAAGGGGACAGGTACACGCTATGAGCAGTTCTTC. Its protein is CASASPRKGTGTRYEQFF. The chain combines TRBV28 with TRBJ2-1; 8 nucleotides align to TRBD1. CDR1 and CDR2 (germline): MDHEN, SYDVKM. V lost 8 bases and J lost 8; bases outside the gene matches: 23. This CDR3 is built from 18 residues.

In this sample, this clone turned up once. The V gene is TRBV19, the J gene TRBJ2-7; no reliable D call. The V end was cut by 6 bases, the J end by 2 bases, with 14 bases between. CDR3 length: 14 residues. Per the germline V gene, CDR1 is LNHDA and CDR2 is SQIVND (reference sequence). The CDR3 DNA sequence: TGTGCCAGTAGCCCTGGGCGTTTCACCTACGAGCAGTACTTC. It is translated as CASSPGRFTYEQYF.

The CDR3 bases are TGTGCCAGCTCACCACCGCTGCAGGTAGAACCTCAAGAGACCCAGTACTTC. Protein sequence: CASSPPLQVEPQETQYF. V gene TRBV18 combines with J gene TRBJ2-5; D is undetermined. The CDR3 totals 17 residues. V was trimmed by 0 bases and J by 2 bases, leaving 16 bases between them. Germline assignment: CDR1 KGHSH and CDR2 LQKENI.

The J gene is TRBJ2-7, the V gene TRBV7-8; 8 bases are a match to TRBD1. The V segment lost 5 bases and the J segment 3 bases; nucleotides outside the gene matches: 9. CDR1 SGHVS and CDR2 FQNEAQ come from the germline V gene. This CDR3 is 15 amino acids long. The CDR3 DNA reads TGTGCCAGCAGCGACAGGGGCGTCCCTCTCTACGAGCAGTACTTC. This sequence encodes CASSDRGVPLYEQYF.

This chain links TRBV28 with TRBJ2-7; 8 positions match TRBD1. The CDR3 loop spans 15 amino acids. The V and J ends lost 3 bases and 1 base, in that order; junction bases with no gene match: 5. Germline V gene data show CDR1 as MDHEN and CDR2 as SYDVKM. The CDR3 sequence: CASSLSGQASYEQYF. In DNA form, the CDR3 reads TGTGCCAGCAGTTTGTCGGGACAGGCTTCCTACGAGCAGTACTTC.

This clone was detected once. The CDR3 DNA is TGTGCCAGTAGTATAGATCCCAGGGGTAATCAGCCCCAGCATTTT. It is translated as CASSIDPRGNQPQHF. The J gene is TRBJ1-5, the V gene TRBV19; tentatively, D is TRBD1 (6 bases). With 0 bases removed from V and 4 bases from J, the gap between germline ends came to 10 bases. Per the germline V gene, CDR1 is LNHDA and CDR2 is SQIVND (reference sequence). CDR3 length equals 15 residues.

This chain connects TRBV7-8 to TRBJ2-1; TRBD1 agrees at 7 bases. Germline lookup yields CDR1 SGHVS and CDR2 FQNEAQ. The trim removed 5 bases at V and 3 bases at J, leaving 7 bases unmatched. The CDR3 is made up of 15 amino acids. The DNA for the CDR3 is TGTGCCAGCAGCCCACCGGGACAGATCTACAATGAGCAGTTCTTC. Translating gives CASSPPGQIYNEQFF.

The CDR3 nucleotides read TGTGCCAGCAGCTTAAGACAGGGCGGGTACCAAGAGACCCAGTACTTC. Translating it yields CASSLRQGGYQETQYF. The chain recombines TRBV5-6 with TRBJ2-5; 7 bases line up with TRBD1. The CDR3 is made up of 16 amino acids. Germline V gene data show CDR1 as SGHDT and CDR2 as YYEEEE. The trim removed 2 bases at V and 0 bases at J, leaving 7 bases unmatched. The full variable domain, in which reference TRBV5-6 and TRBJ2-5 provide the parts outside the CDR3, is DAGVTQSPTHLIKTRGQQVTLRCSPKSGHDTVSWYQQALGQGPQFIFQYYEEEERQRGNFPDRFSGHQFPNYSSELNVNALLLGDSALYLCASSLRQGGYQETQYFGPGTRLLVL.

This rearrangement joins TRBV15 to TRBJ2-5; no reliable D call. The ends were cut back, 2 bases at V and 2 bases at J, with 6 bases in the middle. The CDR3 runs to 13 residues. The germline gives CDR1 LNHNV, CDR2 YYDKDF (reference sequence). The CDR3 sequence is CATSRKLQETQYF. The CDR3 DNA reads as TGTGCCACCAGCAGAAAACTACAAGAGACCCAGTACTTC.

This sequence joins TRBV7-9 and TRBJ2-2; TRBD1 is a possible D gene (6 bases). V lost 0 bases and J lost 8, with 13 bases in between. This CDR3 has 15 residues. In germline, CDR1 is SEHNR, CDR2 FQNEAQ (reference sequence). This CDR3 is CASSLAGAKDGELFF. The CDR3 DNA follows: TGTGCCAGCAGCTTAGCGGGGGCCAAGGATGGGGAGCTGTTTTTT. Variable domain in full (rest from reference TRBV7-9 and TRBJ2-2): DTGVSQNPRHKITKRGQNVTFRCDPISEHNRLYWYRQTLGQGPEFLTYFQNEAQLEKSRLLSDRFSAERPKGSFSTLEIQRTEQGDSAMYLCASSLAGAKDGELFFGEGSRLTVL.

This clone was seen a handful of times. The genes are TRBV19 and TRBJ2-2, with a possible D match to TRBD1 (5 bases). V was pared by 4 bases and J by 7 bases, with 13 bases between. In germline, CDR1 is LNHDA, CDR2 SQIVND (reference sequence). This CDR3 is 14 amino acids long. This CDR3 reads CASSSTGWGGELFF. In DNA form, the CDR3 reads TGTGCCAGTAGTAGCACAGGTTGGGGCGGGGAGCTGTTTTTT. Using reference TRBV19 and TRBJ2-2 for the parts outside the CDR3, the full variable domain is DGGITQSPKYLFRKEGQNVTLSCEQNLNHDAMYWYRQDPGQGLRLIYYSQIVNDFQKGDIAEGYSVSREKKESFPLTVTSAQKNPTAFYLCASSSTGWGGELFFGEGSRLTVL.

The V gene is TRBV28, the J gene TRBJ2-7; tentatively, D is TRBD2 (5 bases). Germline V gene sequence: CDR1 MDHEN, CDR2 SYDVKM. CDR3 size: 13 residues. Trimming pared 6 bases from V and 7 bases from J, leaving 16 bases between. The CDR3 DNA is TGTGCCAGCAGCCCCGGACTGATTAGAGAGCAGTACTTC. It specifies CASSPGLIREQYF.

J is TRBJ1-1 and V is TRBV27; possibly TRBD1 for D (6 bases). The V gene lost 4 bases and the J gene lost 6 bases, with 6 bases spanning the gap. This CDR3 contains 11 residues. Germline CDR1 is MNHEY and CDR2 is SMNVEV (reference sequence). CDR3: CASSSGAEAFF. CDR3 nucleotides: TGTGCCAGCAGTTCAGGGGCTGAAGCTTTCTTT.